These 4 T cell receptor beta chains originate from one sample sequenced in a study of T cells in Graves' hyperthyroidism and ophthalmopathy. From RNA transcripts, TCR beta CDR3 regions were amplified. During a first-round RT-PCR of the TCR CDR3, the HTBI primer set was used. TCRdb reprocessed the multiplex PCR reads with MiXCR, giving one entry per CDR3 protein. Of about 290,000 distinct CDR3 sequences listed, about 13% were seen once; the top ten hold approximately 7.9%. What was sequenced was blood. The receptor set was obtained from a woman in her thirties or forties with Graves' hyperthyroidism.

This clonotype appeared many times. The rearrangement uses TRBV27 and TRBJ1-4; possible D gene TRBD1, 5 bases. V shed 4 bases and J shed 0 bases, with 21 bases lying between them. CDR3 length equals 19 residues. Germline assignment: CDR1 MNHEY and CDR2 SMNVEV (reference sequence). CDR3 protein: CASSSLNPGDGSTNEKLFF. The CDR3 bases are TGTGCCAGCAGTTCACTAAACCCCGGGGACGGTTCAACTAATGAAAAACTGTTTTTT.

The rearrangement links TRBV3-1 to TRBJ2-5, with D possibly TRBD2 on 6 matching bases. V was trimmed by 4 bases and J by 4 bases, leaving 22 bases between them. This CDR3 region has 17 residues. Germline V CDR1 and CDR2: LGHDT, YNNKEL (reference sequence). CDR3 region: CASSRFAKSGGSETQYF. The CDR3 DNA sequence: TGTGCCAGCAGCCGATTCGCAAAATCCGGGGGATCAGAGACCCAGTACTTC.

A few counts support this clonotype. The chain is built from TRBV20-1 and TRBJ2-2; 8 nucleotides match TRBD2. CDR1 is DFQATT and CDR2 is SNEGSKA in the germline V gene (reference sequence). The CDR3 length is 14 residues. V lost 6 bases and J lost 1; bases outside the gene matches: 4. The CDR3 DNA reads as TGCAGTGCCCTAAGCGGGAGGAACACCGGGGAGCTGTTTTTT. Encoded protein: CSALSGRNTGELFF.

This clonotype was seen many times. The chain is built from TRBV7-9 and TRBJ1-4; D unclear. Trimming pared 2 bases from V and 0 bases from J, leaving 19 bases between. CDR3 size: 19 residues. Germline V lookup: CDR1 SEHNR, CDR2 FQNEAQ (reference sequence). This CDR3 is CASSLSSVRVAPTNEKLFF. CDR3 in DNA: TGTGCCAGCAGCTTAAGCAGCGTGAGGGTTGCCCCAACTAATGAAAAACTGTTTTTT.